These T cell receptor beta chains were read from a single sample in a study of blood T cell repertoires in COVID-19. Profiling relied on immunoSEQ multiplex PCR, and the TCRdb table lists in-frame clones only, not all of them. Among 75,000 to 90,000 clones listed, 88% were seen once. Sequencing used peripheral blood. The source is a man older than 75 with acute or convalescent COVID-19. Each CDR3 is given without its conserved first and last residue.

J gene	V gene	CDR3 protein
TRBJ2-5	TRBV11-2	ASSLGTSGGRGTQY
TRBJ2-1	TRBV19	ASSKRTGMGYNEQF
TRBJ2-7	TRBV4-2	ASSQDGAGKKYEQY
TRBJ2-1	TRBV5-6	ASSSGTLFYNEQF
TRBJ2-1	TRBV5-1	ASSDRTDSYNEQF
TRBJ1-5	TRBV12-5	ASGLLSSSNQPQH
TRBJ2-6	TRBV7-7	ASSPTSGQGISGANVLT
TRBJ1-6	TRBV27	ASSLPGQGKAPLH
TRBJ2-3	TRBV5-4	ASSRGGEGGLEQY
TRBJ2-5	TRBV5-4	ASGSGGASGETQY
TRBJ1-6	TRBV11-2	ASSPTARVKSFGLH
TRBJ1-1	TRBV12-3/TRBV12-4	ASTRTANTEAF
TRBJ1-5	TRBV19	ASNREHSNQPQH
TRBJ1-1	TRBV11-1	ASSEGQVMNTEAF
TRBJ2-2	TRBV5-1	ASSLSHRDNTGELF
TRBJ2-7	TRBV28	ASSLQPSGFYEQY
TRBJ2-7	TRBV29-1	SVGAGGTYEQY
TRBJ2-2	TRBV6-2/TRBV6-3	ASSLILQGNGELF
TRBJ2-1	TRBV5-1	ASSGQGSYNEQF
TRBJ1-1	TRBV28	ASISRGKRGTEAF
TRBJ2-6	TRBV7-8	ASSPNLAGDSHSGANVLT
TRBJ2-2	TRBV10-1	ASGRTGTGELF
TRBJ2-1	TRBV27	ASSLKREGQQF
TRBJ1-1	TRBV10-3	AISERQGTEAF
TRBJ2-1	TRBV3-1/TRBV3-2	ASSPGLAYDNEQF
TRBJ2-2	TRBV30	AWSAGVPGELF
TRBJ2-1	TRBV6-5	ASSRAATSYNEQF
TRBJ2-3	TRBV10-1	ASSESASGGILAQY
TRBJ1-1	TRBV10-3	AISAGHGNTEAF
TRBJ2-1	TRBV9	ASSALGQGWNEQF
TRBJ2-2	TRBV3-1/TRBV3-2	ASSFEEGRVTGELF
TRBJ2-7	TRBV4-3	ASSQEGETSGISYEQY
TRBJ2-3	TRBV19	ASSGQGTDTQY
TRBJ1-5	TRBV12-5	ASGLEGQWGSGNQPQH
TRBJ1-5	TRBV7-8	ASTSGAGGQPQH
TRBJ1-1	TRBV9	ASSVGMSGGMNTEAF
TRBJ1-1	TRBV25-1	ASSDLLEAF
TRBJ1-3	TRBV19	ASSMTGGTGNTIY
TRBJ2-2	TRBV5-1	ASSDNSGRNTGELF
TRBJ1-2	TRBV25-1	ASSENSYNYGYT
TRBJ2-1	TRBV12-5	ASGLVLESEQF
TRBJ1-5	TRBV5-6	ASSLAGGRDQPQH